The 2 T cell receptor beta chains below come from one sample, sequenced in a study of blood T cell repertoires in COVID-19. Profiling relied on immunoSEQ multiplex PCR, and the TCRdb table lists in-frame clones only, not all of them. This table has roughly 46,000 clones, about 86% appearing once. Sequenced material: PBMCs or T cells enriched from blood (not recorded which). The receptors were sampled from a woman in her fifties or sixties who had recovered from COVID-19.

The gene calls are TRBV4-3 and TRBJ1-2; D may be TRBD1 (5 bases). Trimming shortened V by 1 base and J by 4 bases, and 10 bases separated the two germline ends. The CDR3 loop spans 14 amino acids. The V gene's germline CDR1 is LGHNA and CDR2 YSLEER. CDR3 loop: CASSQARDSYGYTF. The DNA for the CDR3 is TGCGCCAGCAGCCAAGCCAGGGACTCCTATGGCTACACCTTC.

Here the CDR3 DNA reads TGTGCCAGCAGTTTAGGGCCTGGGACTACTGAAGAGACCCAGTACTTC. It translates to CASSLGPGTTEETQYF. The chain combines TRBV27 with TRBJ2-5, with 7 positions matching TRBD2. With V trimmed by 2 bases and J by 3 bases, 9 bases remained unmatched. The CDR3 consists of 16 residues. Germline assignment: CDR1 MNHEY and CDR2 SMNVEV (reference sequence).